The 16 T cell receptor beta chains below all came from one sample that was sequenced in a study of blood T cell repertoires in COVID-19. Produced via immunoSEQ multiplex PCR; TCRdb's table is partial and in-frame only. The profile covers 150,000 to 200,000 clones, with 70% to 90% appearing a single time and roughly 2.5% taken by the ten largest. The sequencing input was peripheral blood. The receptor source for this set is a man aged 35 to 55 with active or convalescent COVID-19.

The CDR3 spells CASSRGQVVVDEQYF. Written as DNA, the CDR3 is TGTGCCAGCAGTCGAGGACAGGTGGTAGTGGACGAGCAGTACTTC. The chain couples TRBV6-5 to TRBJ2-7, with 7 bases matching TRBD1. The CDR3 loop spans 15 amino acids. After removal of 5 bases from V and 5 bases from J, the junction contained 12 bases not matched to a gene. Per the germline V gene, CDR1 is MNHEY and CDR2 is SVGAGI.

The chain links TRBV3-1 (or the pseudogene TRBV3-2) to TRBJ1-3; possibly TRBD1 for D (5 bases). Trimming pared 5 bases from V and 9 bases from J, leaving 17 bases between. The CDR3 runs to 14 residues. The germline CDR1 and CDR2 sequences are LGHDT and YNNKEL (reference sequence). CDR3 DNA: TGTGCCAGCAGCGGCGGGGCAGCCCGAGGCACCATATATTTT. Protein: CASSGGAARGTIYF.

The chain links TRBV2 to TRBJ1-1; D is uncertain. V was trimmed by 4 bases and J by 0 bases, leaving 6 bases between them. The CDR3 spans 13 residues. The V gene's germline CDR1 is SNHLY and CDR2 FYNNEI. CDR3 bases: TGTGCCAGCAGTGGACAACTGAACACTGAAGCTTTCTTT. It encodes CASSGQLNTEAFF.

The chain uses TRBV30 and TRBJ1-1; 10 bases agree with TRBD1. Unmatched junction bases numbered 16, after V lost 6 bases and J lost 0 bases. The CDR3 consists of 18 residues. Germline-derived CDR1 and CDR2 are GTSNPN and SVGIG (reference sequence). CDR3 in DNA: TGTGCCTGTTTACCCGACAGGGGGCCTTTTTTCATGAACACTGAAGCTTTCTTT. This sequence encodes CACLPDRGPFFMNTEAFF.

This chain uses TRBV10-2 with TRBJ2-1; TRBD2 matches at 8 bases. CDR1 WSHSY and CDR2 SAAADI come from the germline V gene. The CDR3 contains 16 residues. The CDR3, as DNA: TGCGCAGCAGGGAGGCCCGACGGGGGGGCCCACAATGAGCAGTTCTTC. Amino acid sequence: CAAGRPDGGAHNEQFF.

The chain employs TRBV28 and TRBJ1-6, with a weak D call TRBD1 (5 bases). V lost 6 bases and J 8 bases, leaving 23 bases between the germline ends. From germline, CDR1 is MDHEN and CDR2 SYDVKM. This CDR3 is 17 amino acids long. CDR3 DNA sequence: TGTGCCAGCAGAGGGATATCTCAGGCGGGAGGGGATTCACCCCTCCACTTT. Residues: CASRGISQAGGDSPLHF.

The chain uses TRBV19 and TRBJ2-4, with a possible D match to TRBD2 (5 bases). Trimming cost V 4 bases and J 1 base, with 8 bases left between them. The CDR3 runs to 14 residues. In germline, CDR1 is LNHDA, CDR2 SQIVND (reference sequence). In DNA, the CDR3 is TGTGCCAGTAGTACCGGCGGGGCCAAAAACATTCAGTACTTC. It specifies CASSTGGAKNIQYF.

The chain employs TRBV7-2 and TRBJ2-1, with 12 bases matching TRBD1. The CDR3 totals 14 residues. Germline V gene sequence: CDR1 SGHTA, CDR2 FQGNSA. The J segment lost 8 bases and the V segment lost 5 bases, leaving 4 bases of the junction unmatched. In DNA form, the CDR3 reads TGTGCCAGCAGCGGGGACAGGGGGCGAGATGAGCAGTTCTTC. It yields the protein CASSGDRGRDEQFF.

This clone was recorded once. V usage is TRBV6-5 and J usage is TRBJ2-7; a possible D gene is TRBD2 (6 bases). Per germline, CDR1 MNHEY and CDR2 SVGAGI. V lost 1 base and J 0 bases, leaving 10 bases between the germline ends. There are 15 residues in the CDR3. The chain's CDR3 is CASSYLAASSYEQYF. For the CDR3, the DNA is TGTGCCAGCAGTTACTTAGCGGCGAGCTCCTACGAGCAGTACTTC.

The chain uses TRBV6-2 or TRBV6-3 and TRBJ1-2, with D possibly matching TRBD1 (5 bases). Germline values: CDR1 MNHEY, CDR2 SVGEGT. Trimming took 5 bases from V and 2 from J, leaving 15 bases between them. The CDR3 contains 15 residues. This CDR3 reads CASSHPGRANYGYTF. The DNA of the CDR3 is TGTGCCAGCAGTCACCCCGGCAGGGCCAACTATGGCTACACCTTC.

V gene TRBV19 combines with J gene TRBJ1-2; D may be TRBD1 (6 bases). Germline loops: CDR1 LNHDA, CDR2 SQIVND (reference sequence). The CDR3 sequence is 16 residues long. V was shortened by 3 bases and J by 8 bases, with 22 bases between the two germline ends. DNA of the CDR3: TGTGCCAGTAGTATGCAAGGGGGTAACTCTATTTACGGCTACACCTTC. Its translation: CASSMQGGNSIYGYTF.

This rearrangement joins TRBV30 to TRBJ1-5; D is ambiguous. The V end lost 0 bases, the J end lost 9 bases, and 12 bases lay between the germline ends. The CDR3 covers 13 residues. Germline loops: CDR1 GTSNPN, CDR2 SVGIG (reference sequence). CDR3 DNA: TGTGCCTGGAGTGTACATCGACCGGGGCCCCAGCATTTT. This gives the protein CAWSVHRPGPQHF.

The CDR3 loop reads CASSQQPPLTGDTEAFF. CDR3 coding DNA: TGCGCCAGCAGCCAGCAGCCGCCCTTGACAGGGGACACTGAAGCTTTCTTT. The chain combines TRBV4-1 with TRBJ1-1; TRBD1 aligns across 8 bases. The CDR3 has 17 residues. Looked up from germline, CDR1 is MGHRA and CDR2 is YSYEKL. J was trimmed by 3 bases and V by 3 bases; bases with no gene match: 12.

This rearrangement joins TRBV13 to TRBJ2-7, with a weak D call TRBD1 (6 bases). The CDR3 runs 14 residues. CDR1 and CDR2 from the germline V gene are PRHDT and FYEKMQ (reference sequence). Deletions cut 2 bases from V and 5 bases from J, with 13 bases between. CDR3: CASSLWGRGHEQYF. The DNA for the CDR3 is TGTGCCAGCAGCTTATGGGGCAGGGGTCACGAGCAGTACTTC.

This clone was picked up a small number of times. The J gene is TRBJ1-2, the V gene TRBV10-3, with 7 bases fitting TRBD1. CDR3 length: 14 residues. Trimming took 5 bases from V and 2 from J; bases not matched to a gene: 5. Germline V gives CDR1 ENHRY, CDR2 SYGVKD. The CDR3 DNA reads TGTGCCATCAGTCGCTGGGACAGCAACTATGGCTACACCTTC. It codes for CAISRWDSNYGYTF.

The chain couples TRBV4-2 to TRBJ2-7; 11 positions match TRBD1. With 4 bases clipped from V and 1 base from J, the junction kept 12 bases outside the gene matches. The germline V gene encodes CDR1 LGHNA and CDR2 YNFKEQ. The CDR3 contains 18 residues. The DNA for the CDR3 is TGTGCCAGCAGCCGAGCCCTGTCCGGGACAGGGGGATCCTACGAGCAGTACTTC. This gives the protein CASSRALSGTGGSYEQYF.